This TCR beta chain is drawn from a study of cytomegalovirus exposure and HLA in healthy donors. General study findings and limits: Reported findings show TCR beta sequences accurately forecast HLA-A and HLA-B alleles in most subjects.

This clone came up a few times. Its antigen is as yet unknown. Trimming shortened V by 0 bases and J by 7 bases, and 15 bases separated the two germline ends. This CDR3 is 15 amino acids long. Use of 60 Vbeta and 13 Jbeta primers characterized the PCR. As processed by the authors: Later work found approximately 87 million unique TCR beta chains, with 9.5 million to 11 million shared. The data were produced by immunoSEQ multiplex PCR, yet TCRdb's version contains in-frame clones alone and is incomplete. V, J and clone size derive from that table, while D and trimming were established from the DNA sequence. The sample contains about 130,000 clones, around 8.5% of which appear only once.

The sample consisted of PBMCs. J is TRBJ1-2 and V is TRBV23-1; D gene unclear. TRBV23-1 is assigned to the ORF class and has an uncertain function. The receptor was derived from a man in his forties in good health and CMV-seronegative. The CDR3: CASSQSRKPLSGYTF. CDR3 coding DNA: TGCGCCAGCAGTCAATCCCGCAAGCCTTTGAGTGGCTACACCTTC.